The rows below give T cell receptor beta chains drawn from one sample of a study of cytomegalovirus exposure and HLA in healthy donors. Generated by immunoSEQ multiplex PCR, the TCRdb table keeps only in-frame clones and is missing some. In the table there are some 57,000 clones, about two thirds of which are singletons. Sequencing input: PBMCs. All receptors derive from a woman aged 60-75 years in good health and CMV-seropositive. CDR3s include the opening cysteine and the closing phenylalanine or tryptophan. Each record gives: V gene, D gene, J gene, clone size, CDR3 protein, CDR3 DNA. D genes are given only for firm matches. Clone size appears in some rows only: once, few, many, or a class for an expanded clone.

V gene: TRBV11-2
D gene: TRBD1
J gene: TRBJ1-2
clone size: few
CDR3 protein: CASSPGTGHNYTF
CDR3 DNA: TGTGCCAGCAGCCCCGGGACAGGGCATAACTACACCTTC

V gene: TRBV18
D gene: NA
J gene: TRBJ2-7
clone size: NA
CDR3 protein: CASSPAGAGEQYF
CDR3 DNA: TGTGCCAGCTCACCGGCGGGGGCTGGAGAGCAGTACTTC

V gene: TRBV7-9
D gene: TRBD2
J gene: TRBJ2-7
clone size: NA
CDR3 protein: CASSGVASGSYEQYF
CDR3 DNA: TGTGCCAGCAGCGGAGTGGCTAGCGGTTCCTACGAGCAGTACTTC

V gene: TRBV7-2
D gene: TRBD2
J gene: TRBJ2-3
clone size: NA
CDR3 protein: CASSSGTSGRTDTQYF
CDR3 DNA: TGTGCCAGCAGCTCCGGGACTAGCGGGCGCACAGATACGCAGTATTTT

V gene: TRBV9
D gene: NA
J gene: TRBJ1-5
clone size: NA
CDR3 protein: CASSGDSNQPQHF
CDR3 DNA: TGTGCCAGCAGCGGAGATAGCAATCAGCCCCAGCATTTT

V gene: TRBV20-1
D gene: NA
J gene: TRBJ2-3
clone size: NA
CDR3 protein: CSAYRDTQYF
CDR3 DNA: TGCAGTGCTTACCGGGATACGCAGTATTTT

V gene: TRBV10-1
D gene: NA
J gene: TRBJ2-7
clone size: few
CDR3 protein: CASSAQGGEWDEQYF
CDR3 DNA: TGCGCCAGCAGTGCTCAAGGGGGGGAATGGGACGAGCAGTACTTC

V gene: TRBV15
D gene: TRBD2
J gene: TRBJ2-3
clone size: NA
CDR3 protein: CATSRERGSTDTQYF
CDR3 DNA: TGTGCCACCAGCAGAGAGCGGGGGAGCACAGATACGCAGTATTTT

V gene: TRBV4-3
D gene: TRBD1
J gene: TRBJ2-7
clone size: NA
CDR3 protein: CASSQIVGQGFYEQYF
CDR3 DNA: TGCGCCAGCAGCCAGATAGTGGGACAGGGGTTCTACGAGCAGTACTTC

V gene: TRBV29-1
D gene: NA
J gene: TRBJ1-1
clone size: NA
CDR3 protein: CSDGRELGTEAFF
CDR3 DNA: TGCAGCGATGGGAGGGAGCTTGGCACTGAAGCTTTCTTT

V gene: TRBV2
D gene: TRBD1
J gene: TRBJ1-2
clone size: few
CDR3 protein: CASSELTGSSGGYTF
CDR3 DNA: TGTGCCAGCAGTGAATTGACAGGGTCCTCCGGCGGCTACACCTTC

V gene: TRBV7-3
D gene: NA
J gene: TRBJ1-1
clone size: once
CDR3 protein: CASSPNNAPGTEAFF
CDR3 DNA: TGTGCCAGCAGCCCCAATAATGCGCCTGGCACTGAAGCTTTCTTT

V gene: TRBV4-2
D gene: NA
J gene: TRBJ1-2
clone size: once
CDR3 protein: CASSPDRGAGYGYTF
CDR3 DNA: TGTGCCAGCAGCCCTGATCGGGGGGCAGGGTATGGCTACACCTTC

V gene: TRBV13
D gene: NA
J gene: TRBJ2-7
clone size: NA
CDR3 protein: CASSADRSYEQYF
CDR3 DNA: TGTGCCAGCAGCGCAGACAGGTCCTACGAGCAGTACTTC

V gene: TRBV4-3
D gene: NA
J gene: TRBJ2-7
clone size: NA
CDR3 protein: CASSQDTGTYEQYF
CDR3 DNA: TGCGCCAGCAGCCAAGATACGGGAACTTACGAGCAGTACTTC

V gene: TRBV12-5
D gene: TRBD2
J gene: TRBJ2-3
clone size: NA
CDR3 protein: CASGLVGTTSTDTQYF
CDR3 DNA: TGTGCTAGTGGTTTGGTAGGGACTACCTCCACAGATACGCAGTATTTT

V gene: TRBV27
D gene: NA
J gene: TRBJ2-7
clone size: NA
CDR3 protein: CASRTLGGDYEQYF
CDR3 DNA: TGTGCCAGCAGGACTTTAGGGGGGGATTACGAGCAGTACTTC

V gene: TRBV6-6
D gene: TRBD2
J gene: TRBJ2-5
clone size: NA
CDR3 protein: CASSPQAGGQQTQYF
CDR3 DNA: TGTGCCAGCAGTCCCCAAGCGGGGGGGCAACAGACCCAGTACTTC

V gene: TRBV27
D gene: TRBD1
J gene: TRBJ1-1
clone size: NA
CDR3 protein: CASSQQGGSTEAFF
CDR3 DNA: TGTGCCAGCAGCCAACAGGGGGGTAGCACTGAAGCTTTCTTT

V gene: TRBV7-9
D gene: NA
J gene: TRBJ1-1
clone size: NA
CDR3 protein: CASSLARGLGTEAFF
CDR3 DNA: TGTGCCAGCAGCTTAGCGCGGGGCCTGGGCACTGAAGCTTTCTTT

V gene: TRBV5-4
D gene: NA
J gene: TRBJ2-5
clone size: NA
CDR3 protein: CASSLGIGETQYF
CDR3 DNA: TGTGCCAGCAGCTTGGGTATCGGAGAGACCCAGTACTTC

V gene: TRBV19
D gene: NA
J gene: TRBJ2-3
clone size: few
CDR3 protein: CATALGLTDTQYF
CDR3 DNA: TGTGCCACCGCCTTGGGCCTCACAGATACGCAGTATTTT

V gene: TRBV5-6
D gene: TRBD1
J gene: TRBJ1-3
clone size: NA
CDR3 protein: CASSSGDRAFGNTIYF
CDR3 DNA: TGTGCCAGCAGCTCTGGGGACAGGGCTTTTGGAAACACCATATATTTT

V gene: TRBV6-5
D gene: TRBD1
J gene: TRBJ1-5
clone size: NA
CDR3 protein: CASRETGLHQPQHF
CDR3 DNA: TGTGCCAGCAGAGAGACAGGGTTGCATCAGCCCCAGCATTTT

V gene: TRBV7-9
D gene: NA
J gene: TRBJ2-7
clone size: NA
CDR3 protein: CASSFAEGYEQYF
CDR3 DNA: TGTGCCAGCAGCTTCGCCGAGGGCTACGAGCAGTACTTC

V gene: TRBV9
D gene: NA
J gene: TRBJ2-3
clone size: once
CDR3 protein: CASSVRQSTDTQYF
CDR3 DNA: TGTGCCAGCAGCGTACGACAGAGCACAGATACGCAGTATTTT

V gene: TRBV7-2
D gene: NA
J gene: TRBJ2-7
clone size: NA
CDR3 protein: CASSQSRGTMYEQYF
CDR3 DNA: TGCGCCAGCAGCCAAAGTAGGGGGACGATGTACGAGCAGTACTTC